The present T cell receptor beta chain was sequenced within a study of OX40 agonist ivuxolimab in advanced cancers. Study-level background: Partial response was recorded in three patients: one hepatocellular carcinoma and two cutaneous melanoma cases.

The length of the CDR3 is 16 residues. V was clipped by 3 bases and J by 3 bases, with 18 bases between them. Germline V gene lookup returns CDR1 SEHNR and CDR2 FQNEAQ (reference sequence). Libraries were prepared by immunoSEQ multiplex PCR; TCRdb keeps only in-frame clonotypes and omits some of them. The sample records roughly 45,000 clones, about 81% being singletons. This clonotype originated in an adult with an advanced solid tumor such as melanoma, head and neck, liver or kidney cancer. The sample consisted of CD4+ or CD8+ T cells sorted from blood, taken in a trial of the OX40 agonist ivuxolimab. The gene calls are TRBV7-9 and TRBJ2-7; possibly TRBD1 for D (7 bases). The CDR3 sequence: CASSLGRGVLSYEQYF. The CDR3 bases are TGTGCCAGCAGCTTGGGCAGGGGGGTCCTTAGCTACGAGCAGTACTTC.